This T cell receptor beta chain appears in the sequencing data of a study of cytomegalovirus exposure and HLA in healthy donors. Study-wide context: In an early release, HLA-typed donors contributed 77 million or so unique TCR sequences.

With respect to this clone: What it recognizes is unknown.

Primers for the PCR totalled 60 Vbeta and 13 Jbeta. Sequenced by immunoSEQ multiplex PCR; TCRdb stores in-frame clones only, minus some. This sample yields approximately 120,000 clones, of which around 67% are seen a single time; 4% to 5.5% belongs to the top ten. The CDR3 has 13 residues. Trimming pared 3 bases from V and 5 bases from J, leaving 10 bases between. CDR1 is SQVTM and CDR2 is ANQGSEA in the germline V gene. Study-level results: Sequencing likely caused a cluster of highly shared sequence variants. Many donors carried some public TCRs, although rarity characterized most TCR sequences.

The specimen was PBMCs. The TCR comes from a man in his 60s in good health and CMV-seropositive. V gene TRBV29-1 combines with J gene TRBJ1-4, with no clear D. The CDR3 coding sequence is TGCAGCGTTGATGAGGGATTAAATGAAAAACTGTTTTTT. As protein: CSVDEGLNEKLFF. The complete variable domain, with remaining parts taken from reference TRBV29-1 and TRBJ1-4, reads SAVISQKPSRDICQRGTSLTIQCQVDSQVTMMFWYRQQPGQSLTLIATANQGSEATYESGFVIDKFPISRPNLTFSTLTVSNMSPEDSSIYLCSVDEGLNEKLFFGSGTQLSVL.